Reported below is one T cell receptor beta chain. What it binds is unknown. Other DNA sequences in this sample translate to the same CDR3. The sample belongs to a study of shared clonotypes between healthy human individuals. Findings and caveats of the study: Naive subsets generally had larger estimated richness than memory subsets. When naive CD4 clonotypes were compared across a handful of donors, about 5% were shared. Having only a few donors restricted how much genetic and exposure-history diversity was captured.

TCRdb's table, derived via immunoSEQ multiplex PCR, lists solely in-frame clones and lacks some. The table records some 2,400,000 clones, approximately 96% of them present only once. V shed 0 bases, J shed 4 bases, and the junction held 3 bases outside the gene matches. Germline values: CDR1 MNHNY, CDR2 SVGAGI (reference sequence). This CDR3 region has 15 residues. The receptor comes from a man aged 18-30 years in good health. This chain joins TRBV6-6 and TRBJ2-7, with 10 bases aligning to TRBD2. The specimen sequenced was naive CD4+ T cells sorted from blood. Noted subset: CD45RA+ positively selected. This CDR3 reads CASSYSGTSVYEQYF. The CDR3 coding sequence is TGTGCCAGCAGTTACTCCGGGACTAGCGTGTACGAGCAGTACTTC.